This T cell receptor beta chain was profiled in a study of blood T cells in healthy people across ages. Primers used in a second PCR of roughly 6 to 11 cycles were a sample-barcoded 5' primer and a J-beta primer mix. One entry per CDR3 protein results from TCRdb running MiXCR on the 5' RACE reads. This sample has around 1.5 million distinct CDR3 sequences, with around 36% found just once. The CDR3 runs to 13 residues. With 7 bases removed from V and 5 bases from J, the gap between germline ends came to 11 bases. Sequenced: blood. The sequence was collected from a woman aged 25 to 39 in good health. J is TRBJ1-4 and V is TRBV12-3 or TRBV12-4; D perhaps matches TRBD1 (5 bases). The DNA of the CDR3 is TGTGCCAGCATCGGACGGACAAATGAAAAACTGTTTTTT. Translated: CASIGRTNEKLFF.